The source of this T cell receptor beta chain is a study of T cells in localized non-small cell lung cancer. A note on this clone: The target antigen is unknown.

TCRdb keeps only in-frame clones here, not all; method: immunoSEQ multiplex PCR. Among some 10,000 clones, about 88% were seen once, and the ten largest hold 8.5% to 10%. Germline CDR1 reads SEHNR; CDR2 reads FQNEAQ (reference sequence). Losses at the gene ends were 3 bases for V and 3 bases for J; bases not matched to a gene: 0. This CDR3 comprises 13 residues. Findings of the study overall: Adjacent lung tissue had a median around 50 of the top 100 clones found in the tumor. Because researchers sequenced only one region of the tumor, heterogeneity is still possible. Uninvolved adjacent lung showed higher T cell clonality than tumor. Prolonged overall survival went with higher T cell density in the blood.

The specimen comprised peripheral blood, sampled before any cancer treatment. The sequence derives from a male donor at least 60 years old with stage III lung adenocarcinoma. This chain joins TRBV7-9 and TRBJ2-5; TRBD2 aligns across 8 bases. As DNA, the CDR3 is TGTGCCAGCAGCTTCGGGGGGGAAGAGACCCAGTACTTC. Encoded protein: CASSFGGEETQYF.